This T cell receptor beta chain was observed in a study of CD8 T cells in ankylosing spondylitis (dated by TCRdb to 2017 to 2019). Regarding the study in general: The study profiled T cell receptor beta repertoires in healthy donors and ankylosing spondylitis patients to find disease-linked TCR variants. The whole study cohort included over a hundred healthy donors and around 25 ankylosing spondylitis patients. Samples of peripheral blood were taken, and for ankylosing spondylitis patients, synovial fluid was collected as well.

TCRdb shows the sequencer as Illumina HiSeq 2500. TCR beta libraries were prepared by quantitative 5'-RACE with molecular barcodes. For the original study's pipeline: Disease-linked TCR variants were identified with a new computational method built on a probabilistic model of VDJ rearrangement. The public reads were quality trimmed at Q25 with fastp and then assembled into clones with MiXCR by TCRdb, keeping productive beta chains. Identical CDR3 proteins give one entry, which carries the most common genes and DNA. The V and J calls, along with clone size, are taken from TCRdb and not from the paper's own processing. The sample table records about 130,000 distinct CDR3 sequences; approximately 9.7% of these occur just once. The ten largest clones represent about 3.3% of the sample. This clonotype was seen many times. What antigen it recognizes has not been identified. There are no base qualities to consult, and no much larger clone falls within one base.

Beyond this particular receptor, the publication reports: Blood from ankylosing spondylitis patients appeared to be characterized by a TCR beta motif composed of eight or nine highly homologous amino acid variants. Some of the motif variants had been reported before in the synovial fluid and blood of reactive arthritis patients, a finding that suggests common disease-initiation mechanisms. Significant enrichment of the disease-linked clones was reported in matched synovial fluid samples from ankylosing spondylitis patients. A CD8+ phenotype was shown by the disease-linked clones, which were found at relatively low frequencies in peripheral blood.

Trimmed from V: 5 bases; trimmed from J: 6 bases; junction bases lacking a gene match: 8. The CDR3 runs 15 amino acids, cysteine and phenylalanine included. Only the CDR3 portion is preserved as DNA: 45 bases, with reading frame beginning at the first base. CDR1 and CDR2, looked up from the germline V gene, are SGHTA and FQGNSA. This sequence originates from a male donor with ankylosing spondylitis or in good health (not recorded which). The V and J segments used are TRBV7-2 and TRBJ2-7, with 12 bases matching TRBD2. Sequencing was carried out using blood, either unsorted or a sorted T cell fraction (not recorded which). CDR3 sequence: CASSIPSGRAFEQYF. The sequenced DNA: TGTGCCAGCAGCATCCCTAGCGGGAGGGCTTTCGAGCAGTACTTC.